This T cell receptor (beta chain) was identified during a study of blood T cell repertoires in COVID-19. As for the study in general: Spain, Italy and the United States supplied samples that represented acute and convalescent COVID-19. In each case, the material was cDNA or gDNA derived from T cells, B-cell-depleted T cells, or PBMCs.

The CDR3 has 15 amino acids. J gave up 3 bases and V 3 bases, and 7 bases lay outside the gene matches. Germline V gene lookup returns CDR1 SGHNT and CDR2 YYREEE (reference sequence). Data came from immunoSEQ multiplex PCR; TCRdb stores just in-frame clones and leaves some out. The data show approximately 70,000 clones, approximately 80% seen once. The receptor comes from a man aged 55-75 years with COVID-19, enrolled during active disease. Sequencing was done on a sample of peripheral blood. This chain links TRBV5-4 with TRBJ2-7, with 9 bases matching TRBD1. CDR3 loop: CASSSGTGMRYEQYF. The CDR3 DNA sequence: TGTGCCAGCAGCTCCGGGACAGGGATGCGCTACGAGCAGTACTTC.